These 23 T cell receptor beta chains came from one sample sequenced in a study of PD-L1 blockade in urothelial cancer (dated by TCRdb to 2016 to 2017). Libraries were made using the immunoSEQ multiplex PCR assay. Drawn from immuneACCESS, this table holds only the in-frame rearrangements with V and J called that TCRdb kept. Clones are partly lost; checked studies trace under half to an unresolved V gene and leave the rest unexplained. This sample lists about 38,000 clones; around four fifths were detected once. The ten top clones hold 13% to 15% of the sample. The sample's time point, from its label and the paper: pretreatment peripheral blood. The sample in question was PBMCs, obtained around atezolizumab (anti-PD-L1) treatment. The receptors come from a man of 80 years or more with urothelial cancer.

V usage is TRBV18 and J usage is TRBJ1-1; 7 positions agree with TRBD1. Germline CDR1 KGHSH, CDR2 LQKENI. J gave up 6 bases and V 0 bases, and 4 bases lay outside the gene matches. The CDR3 has 14 residues. DNA of the CDR3: TGTGCCAGCTCACCACCTAGGGGGCTGGCTGAAGCTTTCTTT. Translating it yields CASSPPRGLAEAFF.

DNA of the CDR3: TGCAGCGGCCAATACAGGACAGCCAGCTCGACCCAGTACTTC. Amino acid sequence: CSGQYRTASSTQYF. V gene TRBV29-1 combines with J gene TRBJ2-5; D perhaps matches TRBD1 (6 bases). The CDR3 extends over 14 amino acids. Between the trimmed V and J ends, which lost 7 bases and 7 bases, there was a span of 22 bases. Germline assignment: CDR1 SQVTM and CDR2 ANQGSEA.

As to this clone: This specimen includes other DNA sequences encoding the same CDR3. This chain joins TRBV30 and TRBJ1-1; D is undetermined. The germline CDR1 and CDR2 sequences are GTSNPN and SVGIG (reference sequence). Trimming stripped 2 bases from V and 2 bases from J, with 6 bases between. The CDR3 is made up of 12 amino acids. CDR3 amino acids: CAWSPSNTEAFF. The CDR3, as DNA: TGTGCCTGGAGTCCCTCCAACACTGAAGCTTTCTTT.

The chain employs TRBV15 and TRBJ1-5; no clear D gene. CDR1 and CDR2 (germline): LNHNV, YYDKDF (reference sequence). The CDR3 has 16 residues. Trimming removed 0 bases at V and 0 bases at J, with 9 bases between. The CDR3 nucleotides are TGTGCCACCAGCAGAGATCACAGATATAGCAATCAGCCCCAGCATTTT. Its translation: CATSRDHRYSNQPQHF.

The V and J genes are TRBV9 and TRBJ2-7, with D possibly matching TRBD1 (5 bases). Germline-derived CDR1 and CDR2 are SGDLS and YYNGEE. V was shortened by 4 bases and J by 11 bases, with 22 bases between the two germline ends. This CDR3 contains 14 residues. In nucleotides, the CDR3 is TGTGCCAGCAGCCCCCATGGGAACTCAGGGATTGAGTACTTC. Translated: CASSPHGNSGIEYF.

J is TRBJ2-7 and V is TRBV6-5, with D perhaps matching TRBD1 (6 bases). This CDR3 comprises 15 residues. Trimming pared 11 bases from V and 1 base from J, leaving 21 bases between. CDR1 is MNHEY, CDR2 SVGAGI, per germline. Written as DNA, the CDR3 is TGTGCCGCTTCCCGAACCGGGACATCTTCCTACGAGCAGTACTTC. It is translated as CAASRTGTSSYEQYF.

The V and J genes are TRBV28 and TRBJ2-7; D ambiguous. The germline V gene encodes CDR1 MDHEN and CDR2 SYDVKM. V was pared by 3 bases and J by 5 bases, with 11 bases between. The CDR3 runs to 13 residues. The CDR3 DNA is TGTGCCAGCAGTTTCCCGGCGACTGACGAGCAGTACTTC. As protein: CASSFPATDEQYF.

The rearrangement uses TRBV9 and TRBJ2-2; tentatively, D is TRBD2 (6 bases). The CDR3 is 14 amino acids. The germline gives CDR1 SGDLS, CDR2 YYNGEE. The V end lost 7 bases, the J end lost 4 bases, and 14 bases lay between the germline ends. CDR3: CASGGTGGTGELFF. The DNA for the CDR3 is TGTGCCAGCGGGGGGACTGGAGGCACCGGGGAGCTGTTTTTT.

This rearrangement joins TRBV7-2 to TRBJ2-3; maybe TRBD1 (6 bases). V was pared by 1 base and J by 4 bases, with 6 bases between. Germline V gives CDR1 SGHTA, CDR2 FQGNSA. There are 13 residues in the CDR3. CDR3 nucleotides: TGTGCCAGCAGCTTAGAGGGGGCAGATACGCAGTATTTT. As protein: CASSLEGADTQYF.

Here the CDR3 DNA reads TGTGCCAGCAGCCTCCGGGGGGCGTTTGAAGCTTTCTTT. It codes for CASSLRGAFEAFF. The J gene is TRBJ1-1, the V gene TRBV7-2, with a weak D call TRBD1 (6 bases). Trimming shortened V by 5 bases and J by 7 bases, and 14 bases separated the two germline ends. This CDR3 region has 13 residues. Germline CDR1 SGHTA, CDR2 FQGNSA.

The gene calls are TRBV30 and TRBJ2-7, with D tentatively TRBD1 (6 bases). This CDR3 comprises 12 residues. V gave up 8 bases and J gave up 0 bases, with 11 bases separating them. Looked up from germline, CDR1 is GTSNPN and CDR2 is SVGIG (reference sequence). CDR3 coding DNA: TGTGCCGGGACAACTAGCTCCTACGAGCAGTACTTC. Protein: CAGTTSSYEQYF. The whole variable domain, filled in from reference TRBV30 and TRBJ2-7, reads SQTIHQWPATLVQPVGSPLSLECTVEGTSNPNLYWYRQAAGRGLQLLFYSVGIGQISSEVPQNLSASRPQDRQFILSSKKLLLSDSGFYLCAGTTSSYEQYFGPGTRLTVT.

The rearrangement uses TRBV27 and TRBJ2-1; 12 bases line up with TRBD2. Looked up from germline, CDR1 is MNHEY and CDR2 is SMNVEV (reference sequence). The CDR3 sequence is 13 residues long. The J segment lost 12 bases and the V segment lost 3 bases, leaving 3 bases of the junction unmatched. CDR3 sequence: CASSLTSGSGQFF. The DNA of the CDR3 is TGTGCCAGCAGTTTGACTAGCGGGAGTGGGCAGTTCTTC.

The chain has TRBV7-8 and TRBJ2-7, with D possibly being TRBD2 (5 bases). Trimming cost V 5 bases and J 4 bases, with 12 bases left between them. This CDR3 is 13 amino acids long. Germline CDR1 reads SGHVS; CDR2 reads FQNEAQ. CDR3 DNA sequence: TGTGCCAGCAGCGACCAGACTATTTACGAGCAGTACTTC. It encodes CASSDQTIYEQYF.

As for this clone: The junction does not match germline at one end; this may be a read error. The chain is built from TRBV2 and TRBJ1-4; the match to TRBD1 covers 10 bases. The CDR3 covers 14 residues. Per germline, CDR1 SNHLY and CDR2 FYNNEI. For the CDR3, the DNA is TGTGCCAGCAGTGGACAGGGGGCAAGGGTAGAGATCTTCTTT. This translates into CASSGQGARVEIFF.

The rearrangement links TRBV13 to TRBJ2-5; weak D call: TRBD2 (6 bases). CDR1 and CDR2 (germline): PRHDT, FYEKMQ (reference sequence). V gave up 5 bases and J gave up 1 base, with 14 bases separating them. This CDR3 spans 15 amino acids. The CDR3, as DNA: TGTGCCAGCAGCCAAACGGGCGGGGCCCAAGAGACCCAGTACTTC. This gives the protein CASSQTGGAQETQYF.

The genes are TRBV5-1 and TRBJ2-3; a possible D gene is TRBD2 (5 bases). The CDR3 is made up of 14 amino acids. Trimming took 2 bases from V and 0 from J, leaving 7 bases between them. CDR1 and CDR2 (germline): SGHRS, YFSETQ. CDR3 residues: CASSLAASTDTQYF. The CDR3 DNA follows: TGCGCCAGCAGCTTAGCGGCTAGCACAGATACGCAGTATTTT.

This CDR3 reads CASSLGTGMNEQYF. The DNA for the CDR3 is TGTGCCAGCAGCCTAGGGACAGGGATGAACGAGCAGTACTTC. The chain couples TRBV5-4 to TRBJ2-7; 9 bases agree with TRBD1. Germline V gene sequence: CDR1 SGHNT, CDR2 YYREEE (reference sequence). V was pared by 4 bases and J by 5 bases, with 7 bases of the junction left unmatched. The CDR3 covers 14 residues.

V usage is TRBV5-8 and J usage is TRBJ2-2; possible D gene TRBD1, 5 bases. The germline V gene encodes CDR1 SGHTS and CDR2 YDEGEE. V lost 0 bases and J lost 4, with 13 bases in between. The CDR3 totals 16 residues. The CDR3 protein is CASSLVVGLGTGELFF. The CDR3 DNA reads as TGTGCCAGCAGCTTGGTAGTGGGGCTCGGCACCGGGGAGCTGTTTTTT.

The V call is TRBV7-2, the J call TRBJ1-2, with 11 positions matching TRBD1. V was pared by 5 bases and J by 4 bases, with 12 bases of the junction left unmatched. Germline V lookup: CDR1 SGHTA, CDR2 FQGNSA. The CDR3 sequence is 17 residues long. The CDR3 sequence is CASSPPTAGQGAYGYTF. The CDR3 nucleotides are TGTGCCAGCAGCCCACCGACCGCAGGACAGGGGGCCTATGGCTACACCTTC.

The chain recombines TRBV9 with TRBJ2-7, with TRBD1 identical over 9 bases. The CDR3 runs 16 residues. CDR1 and CDR2 (germline): SGDLS, YYNGEE. After removal of 0 bases from V and 5 bases from J, the junction contained 9 bases not matched to a gene. CDR3 residues: CASSVDPGTGNHEQYF. DNA for the CDR3: TGTGCCAGCAGCGTAGACCCCGGGACAGGGAACCACGAGCAGTACTTC.

This sequence joins TRBV6-5 and TRBJ2-2; 8 bases line up with TRBD1. In germline, CDR1 is MNHEY, CDR2 SVGAGI. There are 14 residues in the CDR3. With 6 bases clipped from V and 6 bases from J, the junction kept 6 bases outside the gene matches. For the CDR3, the DNA is TGTGCCAGCAGGCTGGACAGGGTCCCCGGGGAGCTGTTTTTT. Its protein product is CASRLDRVPGELFF.

This clone ranks as medium-sized (0.01 to 0.1%). This sequence joins TRBV27 and TRBJ2-1, with 13 bases that match TRBD2. Germline-derived CDR1 and CDR2 are MNHEY and SMNVEV (reference sequence). V shed 7 bases, J shed 6 bases, and the junction held 6 bases outside the gene matches. This CDR3 is 15 amino acids long. The CDR3 coding sequence is TGTGCCAGCATGGTTAGACTAGCGGGAGGCAATGAGCAGTTCTTC. It codes for CASMVRLAGGNEQFF.

The gene calls are TRBV28 and TRBJ1-5; 11 nucleotides agree with TRBD1. The CDR3 sequence is 19 residues long. CDR1 is MDHEN, CDR2 SYDVKM, per germline. V was clipped by 3 bases and J by 2 bases; unmatched bases: 12. The DNA of the CDR3 is TGTGCCAGCAGTTTTCGGACAGGGGGCTTTCCTCGGGGCAATCAGCCCCAGCATTTT. As protein: CASSFRTGGFPRGNQPQHF.